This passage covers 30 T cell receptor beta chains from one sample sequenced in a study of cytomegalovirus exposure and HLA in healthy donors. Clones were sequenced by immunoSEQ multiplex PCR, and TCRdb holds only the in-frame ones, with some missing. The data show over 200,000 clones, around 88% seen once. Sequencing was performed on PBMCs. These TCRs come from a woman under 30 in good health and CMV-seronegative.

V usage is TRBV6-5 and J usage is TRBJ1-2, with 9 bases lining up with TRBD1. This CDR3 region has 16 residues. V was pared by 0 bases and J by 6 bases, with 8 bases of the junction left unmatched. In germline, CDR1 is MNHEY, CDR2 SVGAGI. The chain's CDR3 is CASSYSEVTGGNGYTF. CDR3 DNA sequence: TGTGCCAGCAGTTACTCGGAAGTAACAGGGGGCAATGGCTACACCTTC.

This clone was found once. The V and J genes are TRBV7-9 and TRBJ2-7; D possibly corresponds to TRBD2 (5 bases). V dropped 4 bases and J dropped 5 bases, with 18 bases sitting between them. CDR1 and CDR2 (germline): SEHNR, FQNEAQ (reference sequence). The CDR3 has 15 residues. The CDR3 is CASSSPGRWFHEQYF. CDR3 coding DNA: TGTGCCAGCAGCTCCCCGGGGAGATGGTTCCACGAGCAGTACTTC. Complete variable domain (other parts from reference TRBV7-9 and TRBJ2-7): DTGVSQNPRHKITKRGQNVTFRCDPISEHNRLYWYRQTLGQGPEFLTYFQNEAQLEKSRLLSDRFSAERPKGSFSTLEIQRTEQGDSAMYLCASSSPGRWFHEQYFGPGTRLTVT.

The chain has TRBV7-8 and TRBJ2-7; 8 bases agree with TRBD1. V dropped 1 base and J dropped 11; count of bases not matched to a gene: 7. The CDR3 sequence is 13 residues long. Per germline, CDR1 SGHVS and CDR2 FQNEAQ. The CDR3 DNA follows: TGTGCCAGCAGCTTAGGGACAGGGCGGAGGGAGTACTTC. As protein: CASSLGTGRREYF.

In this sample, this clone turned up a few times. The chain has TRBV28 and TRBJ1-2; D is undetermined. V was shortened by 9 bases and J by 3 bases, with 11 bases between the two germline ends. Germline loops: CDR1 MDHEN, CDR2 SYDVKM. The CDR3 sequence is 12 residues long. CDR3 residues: CASTTSDYGYTF. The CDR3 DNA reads TGTGCCAGTACTACTAGTGACTATGGCTACACCTTC.

CDR3 region: CASSEWTGPIYEQYF. As DNA, the CDR3 is TGTGCCAGCAGTGAATGGACAGGTCCTATCTACGAGCAGTACTTC. V is TRBV27 and J is TRBJ2-7, with 7 bases fitting TRBD1. Germline V gives CDR1 MNHEY, CDR2 SMNVEV (reference sequence). V dropped 5 bases and J dropped 3; count of bases not matched to a gene: 10. CDR3 length equals 15 residues.

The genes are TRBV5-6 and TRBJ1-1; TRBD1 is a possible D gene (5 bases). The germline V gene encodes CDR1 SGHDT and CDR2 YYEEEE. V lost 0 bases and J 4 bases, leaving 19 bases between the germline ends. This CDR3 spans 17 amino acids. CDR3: CASSLAQGTYFGTEAFF. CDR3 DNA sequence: TGTGCCAGCAGCTTGGCCCAGGGCACCTACTTTGGCACTGAAGCTTTCTTT.

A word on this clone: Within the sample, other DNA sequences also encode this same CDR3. The CDR3 sequence: CASSSGTSSYNEQFF. Here the CDR3 DNA reads TGTGCCAGCAGCTCCGGGACTAGCTCCTACAATGAGCAGTTCTTC. V usage is TRBV7-9 and J usage is TRBJ2-1; 8 bases match TRBD2. This CDR3 has 15 residues. Trimming cost V 4 bases and J 0 bases; bases outside gene matches: 2. Germline V gene lookup returns CDR1 SEHNR and CDR2 FQNEAQ (reference sequence).

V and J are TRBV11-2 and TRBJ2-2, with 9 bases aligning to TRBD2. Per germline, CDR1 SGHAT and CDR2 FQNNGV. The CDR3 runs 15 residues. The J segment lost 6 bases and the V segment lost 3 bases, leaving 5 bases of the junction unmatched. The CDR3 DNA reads TGTGCCAGCAGCTTGCGGGAGGGCCGGGCCGGGGAGCTGTTTTTT. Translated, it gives CASSLREGRAGELFF.

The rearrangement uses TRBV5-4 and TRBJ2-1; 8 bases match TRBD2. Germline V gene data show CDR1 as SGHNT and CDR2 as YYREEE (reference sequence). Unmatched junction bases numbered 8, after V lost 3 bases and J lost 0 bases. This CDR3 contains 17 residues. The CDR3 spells CASSYSGAPSSYNEQFF. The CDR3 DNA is TGTGCCAGCAGCTATAGCGGGGCCCCCAGCTCCTACAATGAGCAGTTCTTC.

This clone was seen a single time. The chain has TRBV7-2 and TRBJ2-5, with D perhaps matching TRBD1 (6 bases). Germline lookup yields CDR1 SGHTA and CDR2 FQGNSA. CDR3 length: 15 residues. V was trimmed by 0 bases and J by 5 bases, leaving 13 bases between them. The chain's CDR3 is CASSLAGGRMETQYF. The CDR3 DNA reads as TGTGCCAGCAGCTTAGCAGGGGGAAGGATGGAGACCCAGTACTTC.

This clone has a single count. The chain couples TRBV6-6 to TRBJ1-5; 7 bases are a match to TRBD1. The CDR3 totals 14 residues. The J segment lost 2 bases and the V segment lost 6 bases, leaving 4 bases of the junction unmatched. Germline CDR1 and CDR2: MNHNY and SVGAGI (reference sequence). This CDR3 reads CASSLGQGNQPQHF. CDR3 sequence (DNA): TGTGCCAGCAGCTTAGGACAGGGCAATCAGCCCCAGCATTTT.

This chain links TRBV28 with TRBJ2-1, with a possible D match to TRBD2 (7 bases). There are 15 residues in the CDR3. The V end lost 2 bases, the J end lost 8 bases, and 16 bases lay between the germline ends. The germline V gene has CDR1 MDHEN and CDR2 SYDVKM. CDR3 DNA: TGTGCCAGCAGTTTAGGGGTGGAGGGGGGGGATGAGCAGTTCTTC. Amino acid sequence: CASSLGVEGGDEQFF.

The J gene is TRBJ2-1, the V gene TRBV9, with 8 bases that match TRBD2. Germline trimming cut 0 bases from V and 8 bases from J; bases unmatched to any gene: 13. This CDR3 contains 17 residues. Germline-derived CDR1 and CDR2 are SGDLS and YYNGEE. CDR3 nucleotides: TGTGCCAGCAGCGTAGATCTTGGCGGGAGGTTGATGGATGAGCAGTTCTTC. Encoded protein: CASSVDLGGRLMDEQFF.

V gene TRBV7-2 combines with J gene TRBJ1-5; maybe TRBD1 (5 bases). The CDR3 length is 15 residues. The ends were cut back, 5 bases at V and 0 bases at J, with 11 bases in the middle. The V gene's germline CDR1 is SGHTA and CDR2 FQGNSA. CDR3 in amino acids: CASSPTDISNQPQHF. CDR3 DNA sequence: TGTGCCAGCAGCCCGACAGACATTAGCAATCAGCCCCAGCATTTT.

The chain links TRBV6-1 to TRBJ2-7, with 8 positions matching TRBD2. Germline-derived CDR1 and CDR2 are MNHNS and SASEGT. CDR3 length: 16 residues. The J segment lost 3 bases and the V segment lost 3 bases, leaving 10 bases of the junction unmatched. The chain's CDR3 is CASSDALSGSLYEQYF. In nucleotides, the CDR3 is TGTGCCAGCAGTGACGCTCTCAGCGGGAGTCTCTACGAGCAGTACTTC.

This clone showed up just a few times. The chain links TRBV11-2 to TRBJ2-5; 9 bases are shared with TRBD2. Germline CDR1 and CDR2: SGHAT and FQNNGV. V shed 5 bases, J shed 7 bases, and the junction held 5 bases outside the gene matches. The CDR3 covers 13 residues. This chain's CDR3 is CASSEGLALTQYF. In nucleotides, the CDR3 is TGTGCCAGCAGCGAGGGACTAGCTTTGACCCAGTACTTC. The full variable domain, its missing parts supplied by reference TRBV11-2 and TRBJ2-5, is EAGVAQSPRYKIIEKRQSVAFWCNPISGHATLYWYQQILGQGPKLLIQFQNNGVVDDSQLPKDRFSAERLKGVDSTLKIQPAKLEDSAVYLCASSEGLALTQYFGPGTRLLVL.

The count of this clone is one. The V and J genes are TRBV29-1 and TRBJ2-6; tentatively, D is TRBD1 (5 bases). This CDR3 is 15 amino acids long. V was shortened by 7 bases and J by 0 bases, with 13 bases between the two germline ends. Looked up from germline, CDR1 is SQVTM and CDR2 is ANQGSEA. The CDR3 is CSATTETSGANVLTF. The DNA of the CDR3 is TGCAGCGCTACGACAGAAACCTCTGGGGCCAACGTCCTGACTTTC. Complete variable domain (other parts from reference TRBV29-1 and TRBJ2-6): SAVISQKPSRDICQRGTSLTIQCQVDSQVTMMFWYRQQPGQSLTLIATANQGSEATYESGFVIDKFPISRPNLTFSTLTVSNMSPEDSSIYLCSATTETSGANVLTFGAGSRLTVL.

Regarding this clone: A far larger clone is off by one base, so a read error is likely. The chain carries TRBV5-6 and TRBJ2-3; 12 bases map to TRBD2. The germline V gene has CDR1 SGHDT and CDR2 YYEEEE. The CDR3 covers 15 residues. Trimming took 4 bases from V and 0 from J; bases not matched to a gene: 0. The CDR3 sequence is CASSGTSGSTDTQYF. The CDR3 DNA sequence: TGTGCCAGCAGCGGGACTAGCGGGAGCACAGATACGCAGTATTTT.

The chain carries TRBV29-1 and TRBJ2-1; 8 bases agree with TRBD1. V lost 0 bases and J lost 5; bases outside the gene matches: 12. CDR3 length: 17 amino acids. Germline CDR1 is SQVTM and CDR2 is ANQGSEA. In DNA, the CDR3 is TGCAGCGTTGAAGATTGGTTTGACAGGGGAGGTGACAATGAGCAGTTCTTC. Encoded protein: CSVEDWFDRGGDNEQFF.

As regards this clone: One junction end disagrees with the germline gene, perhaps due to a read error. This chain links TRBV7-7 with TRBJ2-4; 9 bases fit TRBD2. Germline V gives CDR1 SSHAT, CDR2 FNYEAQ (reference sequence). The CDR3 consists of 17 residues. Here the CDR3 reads CASSLGLAGKAKNIQYF. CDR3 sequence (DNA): TGTGCTAGCAGCTTAGGGCTAGCGGGAAAAGCCAAAAACATTCAGTACTTC.

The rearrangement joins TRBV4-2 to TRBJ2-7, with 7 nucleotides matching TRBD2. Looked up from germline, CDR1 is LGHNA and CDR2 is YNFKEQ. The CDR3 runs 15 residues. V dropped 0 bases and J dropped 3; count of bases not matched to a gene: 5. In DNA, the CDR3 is TGTGCCAGCAGCCAAGATTTGGGAGGGGACTACGAGCAGTACTTC. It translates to CASSQDLGGDYEQYF.

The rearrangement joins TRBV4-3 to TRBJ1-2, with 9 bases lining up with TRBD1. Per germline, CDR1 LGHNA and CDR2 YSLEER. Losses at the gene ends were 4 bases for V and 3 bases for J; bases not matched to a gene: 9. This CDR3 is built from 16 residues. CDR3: CASSLEIDRGDYGYTF. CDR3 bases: TGCGCCAGCAGCCTAGAAATAGACAGGGGGGACTATGGCTACACCTTC.

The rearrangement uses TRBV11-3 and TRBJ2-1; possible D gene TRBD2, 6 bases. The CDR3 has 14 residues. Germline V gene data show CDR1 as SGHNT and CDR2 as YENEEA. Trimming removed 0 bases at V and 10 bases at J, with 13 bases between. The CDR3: CASSLEAGSVEQFF. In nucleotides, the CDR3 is TGTGCCAGCAGCTTAGAGGCCGGGAGTGTCGAGCAGTTCTTC.

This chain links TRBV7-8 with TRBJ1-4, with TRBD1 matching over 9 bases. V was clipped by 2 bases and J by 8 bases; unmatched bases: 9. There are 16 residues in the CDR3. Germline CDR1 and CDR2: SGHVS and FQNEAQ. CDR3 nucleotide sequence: TGTGCCAGCAGCTTATTAGCCGGGACAGGGTCCGAAAAACTGTTTTTT. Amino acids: CASSLLAGTGSEKLFF.

The CDR3 DNA sequence: TGTGCCAGCAGTTCACAGCTCTCCTACGAGCAGTACTTC. Amino acids: CASSSQLSYEQYF. V gene TRBV27 combines with J gene TRBJ2-7; D is uncertain. The V end was cut by 4 bases, the J end by 0 bases, with 7 bases between. This CDR3 is 13 amino acids long. Germline CDR1 is MNHEY and CDR2 is SMNVEV (reference sequence).

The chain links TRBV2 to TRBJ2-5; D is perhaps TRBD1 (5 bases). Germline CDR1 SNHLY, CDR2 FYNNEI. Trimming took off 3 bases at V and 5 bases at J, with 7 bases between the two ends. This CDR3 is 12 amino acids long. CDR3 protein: CASSDRAETQYF. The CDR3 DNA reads TGTGCCAGCAGTGACAGGGCTGAGACCCAGTACTTC. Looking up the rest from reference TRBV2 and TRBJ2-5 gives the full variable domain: EPEVTQTPSHQVTQMGQEVILRCVPISNHLYFYWYRQILGQKVEFLVSFYNNEISEKSEIFDDQFSVERPDGSNFTLKIRSTKLEDSAMYFCASSDRAETQYFGPGTRLLVL.

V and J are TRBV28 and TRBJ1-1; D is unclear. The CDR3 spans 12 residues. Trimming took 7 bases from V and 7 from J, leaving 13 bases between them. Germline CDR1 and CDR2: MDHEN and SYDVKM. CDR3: CASTLRNGEAFF. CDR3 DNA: TGTGCCAGCACCCTGAGAAACGGTGAAGCTTTCTTT.

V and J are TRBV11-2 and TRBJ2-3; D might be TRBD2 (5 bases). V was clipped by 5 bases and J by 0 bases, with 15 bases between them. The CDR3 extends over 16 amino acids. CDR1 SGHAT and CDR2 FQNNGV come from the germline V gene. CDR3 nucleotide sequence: TGTGCCAGCAGCCTTAGGAGGTTCGGTAGCACAGATACGCAGTATTTT. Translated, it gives CASSLRRFGSTDTQYF.

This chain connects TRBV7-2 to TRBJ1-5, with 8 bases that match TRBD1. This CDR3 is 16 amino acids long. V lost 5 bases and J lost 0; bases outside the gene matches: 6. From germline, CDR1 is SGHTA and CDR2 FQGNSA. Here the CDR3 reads CASSTRTGNSNQPQHF. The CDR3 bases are TGTGCCAGCAGCACCAGGACAGGGAATAGCAATCAGCCCCAGCATTTT.

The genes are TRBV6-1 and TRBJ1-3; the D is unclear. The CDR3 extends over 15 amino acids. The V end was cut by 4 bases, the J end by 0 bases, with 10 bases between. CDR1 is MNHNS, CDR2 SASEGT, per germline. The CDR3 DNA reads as TGTGCCAGCAGTGGGGCGGGGTACTCTGGAAACACCATATATTTT. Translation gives CASSGAGYSGNTIYF.